The next 18 T cell receptor beta chains were all read from a single sample in a study of T-cell reconstitution after alpha-beta-depleted transplantation in children. TCRbeta library preparation incorporated unique molecular identifiers. MiXCR, applied by TCRdb to the PCR reads, yields one record per CDR3 protein. The data contain approximately 350,000 distinct CDR3 sequences, about 17% of them singletons. The sequenced sample was PBMCs, mostly from graft donor cells, obtained 360 days after TCRalphabeta/CD19-depleted stem cell transplant. Every receptor here comes from a male patient aged 2-15 years who had a stem cell transplant for acute lymphoblastic leukemia, so the T cells may come from the graft donor.

The J gene is TRBJ2-7, the V gene TRBV20-1; D is uncertain. Between the trimmed V and J ends, which lost 0 bases and 5 bases, there was a span of 20 bases. In germline, CDR1 is DFQATT, CDR2 SNEGSKA (reference sequence). The CDR3 contains 16 residues. The CDR3 region has the DNA TGCAGTGCTAGAGAATACTCCGGGTCCTTAGAAAACGAGCAGTACTTC. This translates into CSAREYSGSLENEQYF.

This clonotype was observed a handful of times. The V and J genes are TRBV11-2 and TRBJ2-1; 11 bases line up with TRBD2. Per the germline V gene, CDR1 is SGHAT and CDR2 is FQNNGV. This CDR3 comprises 17 residues. The V gene end was trimmed by 4 bases and the J gene end by 8 bases; junction bases not matched to a gene: 13. CDR3 DNA: TGTGCCAGCAGCTATATTCTCCGATTAGCGGGAGGGGATGAGCAGTTCTTC. Protein product: CASSYILRLAGGDEQFF.

This clonotype was counted between two and nine times. The J gene is TRBJ2-2, the V gene TRBV5-1, with no clear D. V lost 4 bases, J lost 8 bases, and 15 bases lay in between. The CDR3 length is 14 residues. From germline, CDR1 is SGHRS and CDR2 YFSETQ. The CDR3 reads CASSPMGPAGELFF. The CDR3 bases are TGCGCCAGCAGCCCCATGGGCCCCGCTGGGGAGCTGTTTTTT.

This clonotype has a count of ten or more. This CDR3 is CASSQGGSYNSPLHF. The CDR3 coding sequence is TGTGCCAGCAGCCAGGGTGGCTCCTATAATTCACCCCTCCACTTT. The rearrangement joins TRBV12-3 or TRBV12-4 to TRBJ1-6, with a tentative D call TRBD1 (5 bases). V lost 6 bases to trimming and J lost 0 bases, with 9 bases between them. This CDR3 contains 15 residues.

This CDR3 reads CASSPSGEPYNEQFF. Written as DNA, the CDR3 is TGTGCCAGCAGCCCAAGTGGGGAGCCCTACAATGAGCAGTTCTTC. The V and J genes are TRBV4-2 and TRBJ2-1; perhaps TRBD2 as D (5 bases). With 4 bases removed from V and 2 bases from J, the gap between germline ends came to 12 bases. The CDR3 sequence is 15 residues long. Germline lookup yields CDR1 LGHNA and CDR2 YNFKEQ.

This clonotype was picked up many times. This chain joins TRBV29-1 and TRBJ2-3, with TRBD2 matching 10 bases. The CDR3 consists of 14 residues. CDR1 is SQVTM, CDR2 ANQGSEA, per germline. J was trimmed by 6 bases and V by 4 bases; bases with no gene match: 7. DNA of the CDR3: TGCAGCGTTGTGGTAGCGGGAGGTCTGGATACGCAGTATTTT. Translation gives CSVVVAGGLDTQYF.

This chain uses TRBV5-1 with TRBJ1-1, with TRBD1 as a possible D gene (6 bases). This CDR3 is built from 14 residues. V gave up 2 bases and J gave up 2 bases, with 10 bases separating them. CDR1 and CDR2 (germline): SGHRS, YFSETQ. The CDR3 region is CASSFAQGNTEAFF. CDR3 DNA: TGCGCCAGCAGCTTTGCACAGGGTAACACTGAAGCTTTCTTT.

This clonotype appeared a few times. The rearrangement links TRBV6-5 to TRBJ1-1; no firm D call. Between the trimmed V and J ends, which lost 7 bases and 0 bases, there was a span of 9 bases. Germline CDR1 MNHEY, CDR2 SVGAGI. The CDR3 runs to 13 residues. The CDR3 is CASISALNTEAFF. The DNA for the CDR3 is TGTGCCAGCATTTCAGCTTTGAACACTGAAGCTTTCTTT.

There are a few counts of this clonotype. This rearrangement joins TRBV20-1 to TRBJ1-5, with unresolved D. The V gene lost 5 bases and the J gene lost 6 bases, with 11 bases spanning the gap. This CDR3 has 12 amino acids. Germline assignment: CDR1 DFQATT and CDR2 SNEGSKA (reference sequence). CDR3 in DNA: TGCAGTGCTTTACAAGGTGGTCAGCCCCAGCATTTT. Translating gives CSALQGGQPQHF.

This clonotype appeared a few times. The chain couples TRBV6-1 to TRBJ2-7, with D perhaps TRBD2 (6 bases). The V end lost 6 bases, the J end lost 0 bases, and 15 bases lay between the germline ends. The CDR3 is 15 amino acids. The germline V gene has CDR1 MNHNS and CDR2 SASEGT. For the CDR3, the DNA is TGTGCCAGCAGCCCCGCCCGGGGGTCCTCCTACGAGCAGTACTTC. Encoded protein: CASSPARGSSYEQYF.

This clonotype was found a few times. This rearrangement joins TRBV5-1 to TRBJ2-7; tentatively, D is TRBD2 (6 bases). Germline CDR1 and CDR2: SGHRS and YFSETQ. The CDR3 covers 16 residues. Trimming cost V 3 bases and J 1 base, with 17 bases left between them. The CDR3 is CASSSEPGLTSYEQYF. The CDR3 nucleotides read TGCGCCAGCAGCTCGGAACCGGGACTTACTTCCTACGAGCAGTACTTC. The full variable domain, rest sourced from reference TRBV5-1 and TRBJ2-7, is KAGVTQTPRYLIKTRGQQVTLSCSPISGHRSVSWYQQTPGQGLQFLFEYFSETQRNKGNFPGRFSGRQFSNSRSEMNVSTLELGDSALYLCASSSEPGLTSYEQYFGPGTRLTVT.

This clonotype has only a few counts. J is TRBJ2-7 and V is TRBV12-3 or TRBV12-4; D gene unclear. The CDR3 has 11 amino acids. The V end was cut by 7 bases, the J end by 3 bases, with 7 bases between. The chain's CDR3 is CASKKNYEQYF. CDR3 nucleotides: TGTGCCAGCAAAAAGAACTACGAGCAGTACTTC.

This clonotype appeared a few times. The rearrangement uses TRBV2 and TRBJ2-3; 8 bases map to TRBD2. V gave up 8 bases and J gave up 7 bases; unmatched junction bases: 11. This CDR3 has 14 residues. Per germline, CDR1 SNHLY and CDR2 FYNNEI. The CDR3 DNA reads as TGTGCCAGCGTCCGACGGGAGGGCCCGAATACGCAGTATTTT. Amino acids: CASVRREGPNTQYF. Drawing the rest from reference TRBV2 and TRBJ2-3, the complete variable domain is EPEVTQTPSHQVTQMGQEVILRCVPISNHLYFYWYRQILGQKVEFLVSFYNNEISEKSEIFDDQFSVERPDGSNFTLKIRSTKLEDSAMYFCASVRREGPNTQYFGPGTRLTVL.

This clonotype was seen more than once but under ten times. This chain links TRBV10-3 with TRBJ2-7; perhaps TRBD1 as D (7 bases). Germline-derived CDR1 and CDR2 are ENHRY and SYGVKD. Trimming removed 9 bases from V and 0 bases from J, with 27 bases in between. This CDR3 contains 18 residues. DNA of the CDR3: TGTGCCATTACCACGGCGGGGACAGTGGCTTGGAACTCCTACGAGCAGTACTTC. Translated, it gives CAITTAGTVAWNSYEQYF.

This clonotype was seen repeatedly, ten times or more. The rearrangement uses TRBV28 and TRBJ2-5; no firm D call. CDR1 and CDR2 (germline): MDHEN, SYDVKM. Trimming took off 6 bases at V and 0 bases at J, with 17 bases between the two ends. The CDR3 loop spans 16 amino acids. CDR3 loop: CASSIPTRSYQETQYF. The DNA of the CDR3 is TGTGCCAGCAGCATACCCACTCGTTCGTACCAAGAGACCCAGTACTTC.

The genes are TRBV4-2 and TRBJ2-2, with TRBD2 matching over 7 bases. This CDR3 is built from 15 residues. V trimming: 3 bases; J trimming: 4 bases; junction bases outside the gene matches: 5. Germline V CDR1 and CDR2: LGHNA, YNFKEQ. In DNA, the CDR3 is TGTGCCAGCAGCCAGCGGGGGTTTAGCACCGGGGAGCTGTTTTTT. Translated, it gives CASSQRGFSTGELFF.

This clonotype occurred a few times. The chain employs TRBV20-1 and TRBJ1-5, with D perhaps matching TRBD1 (6 bases). Trimming shortened V by 3 bases and J by 1 base, and 13 bases separated the two germline ends. Germline V gives CDR1 DFQATT, CDR2 SNEGSKA (reference sequence). There are 15 residues in the CDR3. The CDR3 DNA reads as TGCAGTGCTAGGGGGGCCACAGGGAGCAATCAGCCCCAGCATTTT. Amino acids: CSARGATGSNQPQHF.

The sample holds many counts of this clonotype. J is TRBJ1-2 and V is TRBV6-5; 10 bases fit TRBD1. CDR1 and CDR2 from the germline V gene are MNHEY and SVGAGI. CDR3 length: 12 residues. Germline trimming cut 6 bases from V and 9 bases from J; bases unmatched to any gene: 4. CDR3 nucleotides: TGTGCCAGCAGGGGGACAGGGGCGCGCTACACCTTC. Residues: CASRGTGARYTF.